These T cell receptor beta chains were read from a single sample in a study of blood T cell repertoires in COVID-19. Here immunoSEQ multiplex PCR was the method, and the copy in TCRdb shows in-frame clones only, minus some. The table shows some 71,000 clones, with over 75% occurring only once. Material for sequencing was peripheral blood. These receptors were taken from a woman younger than 30 with acute or convalescent COVID-19. Each CDR3 is given with its conserved first and last residue. The D gene is left open where the match is weak. Only some rows state a clone size, as once, few, many or a class for expanded clones.

clone_size	d_call	v_call	j_call	cdr3_aa	cdr3_nt
NA	TRBD2	TRBV7-9	TRBJ2-2	CASSSLTRREIVGELFF	TGTGCCAGCAGCTCCCTGACTCGGCGGGAGATTGTGGGGGAGCTGTTTTTT
NA	TRBD2	TRBV4-2	TRBJ2-3	CASSQSGAGGTDTQYF	TGTGCCAGCAGCCAAAGCGGTGCGGGGGGGACAGATACGCAGTATTTT
once	TRBD1	TRBV25-1	TRBJ2-1	CASSEPGQGRGEQFF	TGTGCCAGCAGTGAACCGGGACAGGGGCGCGGTGAGCAGTTCTTC
NA	NA	TRBV29-1	TRBJ1-2	CSVEEGVRAGYTF	TGCAGCGTTGAAGAGGGCGTCAGGGCTGGCTACACCTTC
NA	TRBD1	TRBV5-1	TRBJ2-2	CASSLRTGNTGELFF	TGCGCCAGCAGCCTCCGGACAGGGAACACCGGGGAGCTGTTTTTT
once	TRBD1	TRBV2	TRBJ1-2	CASYGTGGHGGYTF	TGTGCCAGCTACGGGACAGGGGGCCACGGTGGCTACACCTTC
NA	TRBD1	TRBV7-9	TRBJ1-1	CASSPPSGTGGIKAFF	TGTGCCAGCAGCCCCCCATCAGGGACAGGGGGTATCAAAGCTTTCTTT
few	NA	TRBV5-1	TRBJ2-2	CASSLGHRDANTGELFF	TGCGCCAGCAGCTTGGGACACAGAGACGCGAACACCGGGGAGCTGTTTTTT
NA	NA	TRBV19	TRBJ2-5	CASKEARETQYF	TGTGCCAGTAAGGAGGCTCGCGAGACCCAGTACTTC
NA	TRBD1	TRBV5-4	TRBJ1-6	CASSLNRGENSPLHF	TGTGCCAGCAGCTTAAACAGGGGCGAAAATTCACCCCTCCACTTT
NA	NA	TRBV6-5	TRBJ1-2	CASRWSVGYTF	TGTGCCAGCCGTTGGAGTGTCGGCTACACCTTC
NA	NA	TRBV6-5	TRBJ1-4	CAIKVWSPREKLFF	TGTGCCATCAAAGTATGGTCCCCCCGGGAAAAACTGTTTTTT
NA	TRBD2	TRBV4-2	TRBJ2-1	CASSGPGTSGLEQFF	TGTGCCAGCAGTGGTCCTGGGACTAGCGGGCTTGAGCAGTTCTTC
few	TRBD2	TRBV2	TRBJ2-7	CASSSTTSGKYEQYF	TGTGCCAGCAGTAGTACGACTAGCGGGAAATACGAGCAGTACTTC
NA	NA	TRBV28	TRBJ1-2	CASTRGYGYTF	TGTGCCAGCACCCGGGGCTATGGCTACACCTTC
NA	TRBD1	TRBV2	TRBJ1-1	CASSQSDRVNTEAFF	TGTGCCAGCAGTCAGTCGGACAGGGTGAACACTGAAGCTTTCTTT
NA	TRBD1	TRBV7-9	TRBJ2-2	CASSPTSTGGGELFF	TGTGCCAGCAGCCCAACATCAACAGGGGGCGGGGAGCTGTTTTTT